Given below is one T cell receptor (beta chain) in context. Via MiXCR, TCRdb re-called the RT-PCR reads, giving one row per CDR3 protein. The sample has around 710,000 distinct CDR3 sequences, about 15% seen once. The sample comes from a study of response to subunit inactivated influenza vaccine. The sequence came from a man between 50 and 59 years old who received an inactivated influenza vaccine. Specimen: PBMCs from blood, collected 14 days before vaccination.

This CDR3 reads CATRDKGGNTDTQYF. The CDR3 DNA is TGTGCCACCAGGGACAAGGGGGGGAACACAGATACGCAGTATTTT. The chain joins TRBV10-3 to TRBJ2-3; possible D gene TRBD2, 7 bases. Trimming took off 10 bases at V and 2 bases at J, with 19 bases between the two ends. Germline V gives CDR1 ENHRY, CDR2 SYGVKD. This CDR3 region has 15 residues.